This entry lists 19 T cell receptor beta chains sequenced from one sample in a study of cytomegalovirus exposure and HLA in healthy donors. Researchers ran the PCR with 60 Vbeta and 13 Jbeta primers. Repertoires were generated with immunoSEQ multiplex PCR, while TCRdb's copy carries only in-frame clones and drops some. The sample table sets out tens of thousands of clones. The sequenced material came from PBMCs. These receptors were obtained from a human donor in good health.

The chain uses TRBV28 and TRBJ1-6; D ambiguous. The CDR3 extends over 15 amino acids. Germline V lookup: CDR1 MDHEN, CDR2 SYDVKM. Trimming left V 3 bases short and J 10 bases short, with 16 bases between. The DNA for the CDR3 is TGTGCCAGCAGTTTCCAGGAAAGGGAGGAATCACCCCTCCACTTT. This gives the protein CASSFQEREESPLHF.

This chain joins TRBV9 and TRBJ2-1; perhaps TRBD1 as D (6 bases). Trimming pared 0 bases from V and 5 bases from J, leaving 15 bases between. CDR3 size: 16 residues. Germline CDR1 SGDLS, CDR2 YYNGEE. CDR3 sequence reads: CASSVGAGAGDNEQFF. The CDR3 DNA follows: TGTGCCAGCAGCGTAGGGGCAGGGGCTGGCGACAATGAGCAGTTCTTC.

The chain uses TRBV18 and TRBJ1-4; 7 bases are a match to TRBD1. The V segment lost 1 base and the J segment 8 bases; nucleotides outside the gene matches: 1. Looked up from germline, CDR1 is KGHSH and CDR2 is LQKENI. The CDR3 contains 13 residues. CDR3: CASSPRQGEKLFF. CDR3 DNA sequence: TGTGCCAGCTCACCACGACAGGGAGAAAAACTGTTTTTT.

This chain connects TRBV19 to TRBJ2-5; 10 positions match TRBD1. The germline V gene has CDR1 LNHDA and CDR2 SQIVND (reference sequence). V lost 8 bases to trimming and J lost 5 bases; unmatched junction nucleotides: 5. The CDR3 totals 13 residues. DNA for the CDR3: TGTGCCAGTTCGGGACAGGGGTGGGAGACCCAGTACTTC. This gives the protein CASSGQGWETQYF. The full variable domain, its missing parts supplied by reference TRBV19 and TRBJ2-5, is DGGITQSPKYLFRKEGQNVTLSCEQNLNHDAMYWYRQDPGQGLRLIYYSQIVNDFQKGDIAEGYSVSREKKESFPLTVTSAQKNPTAFYLCASSGQGWETQYFGPGTRLLVL.

This chain connects TRBV7-6 to TRBJ1-3; D remains ambiguous. Germline V CDR1 and CDR2: SGHVS, FNYEAQ. Trimming took 3 bases from V and 0 from J, leaving 6 bases between them. The CDR3 loop spans 14 amino acids. The CDR3 DNA follows: TGTGCCAGCAGCTTGAAGAGCTCTGGAAACACCATATATTTT. This sequence encodes CASSLKSSGNTIYF.

The V gene is TRBV19, the J gene TRBJ2-3; D possibly corresponds to TRBD2 (6 bases). The CDR3 totals 13 residues. Looked up from germline, CDR1 is LNHDA and CDR2 is SQIVND (reference sequence). Trimming removed 0 bases at V and 9 bases at J, with 10 bases between. The CDR3 protein is CASSIEEGGTQYF. The CDR3, as DNA: TGTGCCAGTAGTATAGAGGAAGGAGGGACGCAGTATTTT.

This chain joins TRBV10-1 and TRBJ2-1; possibly TRBD1 for D (5 bases). CDR1 and CDR2 (germline): WNHNN, SYGVQD (reference sequence). V was cut by 2 bases and J by 2 bases, with 10 bases left in between. CDR3 length: 15 amino acids. For the CDR3, the DNA is TGCGCCAGCAGTGAGGGAAGGGGTACCTACAATGAGCAGTTCTTC. Translated: CASSEGRGTYNEQFF.

This chain connects TRBV4-1 to TRBJ1-1, with D maybe TRBD1 (5 bases). V was trimmed by 0 bases and J by 0 bases, leaving 8 bases between them. This CDR3 is built from 15 residues. Germline assignment: CDR1 MGHRA and CDR2 YSYEKL. In nucleotides, the CDR3 is TGCGCCAGCAGCCAAGAGGAGGGGATGAACACTGAAGCTTTCTTT. Amino acid sequence: CASSQEEGMNTEAFF.

The chain carries TRBV27 and TRBJ1-5; no firm D call. Trimming shortened V by 6 bases and J by 8 bases, and 14 bases separated the two germline ends. In germline, CDR1 is MNHEY, CDR2 SMNVEV (reference sequence). The CDR3 contains 13 residues. Here the CDR3 reads CASSLDSLKPQHF. CDR3 DNA: TGTGCCAGCAGCCTAGATAGCCTAAAGCCCCAGCATTTT.

The V call is TRBV5-1, the J call TRBJ2-3; 7 bases are a match to TRBD1. The V gene's germline CDR1 is SGHRS and CDR2 YFSETQ. The V gene end was trimmed by 4 bases and the J gene end by 1 base; junction bases not matched to a gene: 3. The length of the CDR3 is 14 residues. The CDR3: CASSPGQGTDTQYF. The CDR3 DNA follows: TGCGCCAGCAGCCCCGGACAGGGCACAGATACGCAGTATTTT.

The rearrangement uses TRBV28 and TRBJ1-3; the D gene is possibly TRBD1 (5 bases). CDR1 is MDHEN and CDR2 is SYDVKM in the germline V gene. Trimming pared 5 bases from V and 1 base from J, leaving 9 bases between. The CDR3 is made up of 14 amino acids. The CDR3: CASSAAGSGNTIYF. As DNA, the CDR3 is TGTGCCAGCAGTGCCGCAGGGTCTGGAAACACCATATATTTT.

This chain connects TRBV11-2 to TRBJ2-7, with 10 nucleotides matching TRBD1. The CDR3 length is 14 residues. Germline V CDR1 and CDR2: SGHAT, FQNNGV. V lost 4 bases and J lost 3; bases outside the gene matches: 3. This CDR3 reads CASSSTGGFYEQYF. The CDR3, as DNA: TGTGCCAGCAGCTCGACAGGGGGCTTCTACGAGCAGTACTTC.

V is TRBV7-3 and J is TRBJ2-3; 13 bases align to TRBD2. The ends lost 5 bases at V and 3 bases at J; junction bases unmatched: 5. Germline values: CDR1 SGHTA, CDR2 FQGTGA. The CDR3 has 16 amino acids. CDR3 amino acids: CASSPGTSGVTDTQYF. Here the CDR3 DNA reads TGTGCCAGCAGCCCCGGGACTAGCGGGGTTACAGATACGCAGTATTTT.

The rearrangement links TRBV18 to TRBJ2-7; D is undetermined. The CDR3 loop spans 12 amino acids. Germline V lookup: CDR1 KGHSH, CDR2 LQKENI. With 2 bases removed from V and 4 bases from J, the gap between germline ends came to 6 bases. The CDR3 coding sequence is TGTGCCAGCTCACCAGAACGGTACGAGCAGTACTTC. It specifies CASSPERYEQYF.

V and J are TRBV29-1 and TRBJ2-3; possibly TRBD2 for D (5 bases). The CDR3 loop spans 13 amino acids. Germline V gives CDR1 SQVTM, CDR2 ANQGSEA. Trimming removed 7 bases from V and 6 bases from J, with 17 bases in between. The CDR3 nucleotides read TGCAGCGCAACATCCCTGGGAGTGGATACGCAGTATTTT. Translated: CSATSLGVDTQYF.

J is TRBJ2-3 and V is TRBV6-4; TRBD1 might be the D (7 bases). The germline gives CDR1 MRHNA, CDR2 SNTAGT. V gave up 6 bases and J gave up 4 bases, with 14 bases separating them. CDR3 size: 14 residues. The CDR3 reads CASRLQGGADTQYF. The CDR3 nucleotides are TGTGCCAGCAGACTGCAGGGGGGAGCAGATACGCAGTATTTT.

The chain couples TRBV29-1 to TRBJ2-1, with TRBD1 matching over 8 bases. The CDR3 is made up of 12 amino acids. V gave up 7 bases and J gave up 9 bases; unmatched junction bases: 8. Looked up from germline, CDR1 is SQVTM and CDR2 is ANQGSEA. The chain's CDR3 is CSAPTGATEQFF. For the CDR3, the DNA is TGCAGCGCTCCGACAGGGGCAACTGAGCAGTTCTTC.

The chain recombines TRBV7-9 with TRBJ2-1; 10 bases align to TRBD2. The germline CDR1 and CDR2 sequences are SEHNR and FQNEAQ (reference sequence). The CDR3 runs 16 residues. The V gene end was trimmed by 5 bases and the J gene end by 7 bases; junction bases not matched to a gene: 11. CDR3 nucleotides: TGTGCCAGCAGCCACGGAGCGGGGGGGCCTGGGAATGAGCAGTTCTTC. This gives the protein CASSHGAGGPGNEQFF.

The CDR3 sequence is CASSPGGGYQPQHF. CDR3 sequence (DNA): TGTGCCAGCAGCCCAGGAGGAGGTTATCAGCCCCAGCATTTT. J is TRBJ1-5 and V is TRBV7-6; D gene unclear. The germline V and J ends were trimmed by 5 bases and 5 bases, with 13 bases remaining between them. The CDR3 loop spans 14 amino acids. Germline values: CDR1 SGHVS, CDR2 FNYEAQ.